One and the same sample provided the 2 T cell receptor beta chains below, sequenced in a study of T cells in Graves' hyperthyroidism and ophthalmopathy. Amplification of TCR beta CDR3 regions used RNA as the template. In the first-round RT-PCR of the TCR CDR3, the HTBI primer set was used. TCRdb re-derived calls from the multiplex PCR reads in MiXCR, one entry per CDR3 protein. The table shows 490,000 or so distinct CDR3 sequences, with more than 15% occurring only once. The sample comprised blood. Receptor source: a woman in her thirties with Graves' ophthalmopathy.

The sample holds a few counts of this clonotype. CDR3 nucleotides: TGTGCCAGCAGTTTTCCCCAGGAGCAGTTCTTC. Amino acids: CASSFPQEQFF. The chain carries TRBV6-2 or TRBV6-3 and TRBJ2-1; D uncertain. CDR3 length equals 11 residues. CDR1 is MNHEY, CDR2 SVGEGT, per germline. The V and J ends lost 4 bases and 10 bases respectively, with 8 bases between them.

This clonotype was seen more than once but under ten times. This chain connects TRBV28 to TRBJ2-3; D gene unclear. The CDR3 has 14 residues. V was trimmed by 6 bases and J by 1 base, leaving 11 bases between them. Germline CDR1 and CDR2: MDHEN and SYDVKM. As DNA, the CDR3 is TGTGCCAGCAGCCTTAGGGAACGCACAGATACGCAGTATTTT. Translation: CASSLRERTDTQYF. The full variable domain, in which reference TRBV28 and TRBJ2-3 provide the parts outside the CDR3, is DVKVTQSSRYLVKRTGEKVFLECVQDMDHENMFWYRQDPGLGLRLIYFSYDVKMKEKGDIPEGYSVSREKKERFSLILESASTNQTSMYLCASSLRERTDTQYFGPGTRLTVL.